Listed below are T cell receptor beta chains from one sample, sequenced in a study of blood T cell repertoires in COVID-19. Clones were read by immunoSEQ multiplex PCR, and TCRdb kept only the in-frame ones, dropping some. This sample has 150,000 to 180,000 clones, with over 65% found just once. The sample consisted of peripheral blood. All receptors derive from a man older than 75 with acute or convalescent COVID-19. Both conserved end residues are part of each CDR3. Fields, in order: V gene, D gene, clone size, J gene, CDR3 protein, CDR3 DNA. The D gene is left open where the match is weak. Clone size appears in some rows only: once, few, many, or a class for an expanded clone.

V gene: TRBV29-1
D gene: -
clone size: few
J gene: TRBJ1-2
CDR3 protein: CSVEDAGGGYTF
CDR3 DNA: TGCAGCGTTGAAGATGCGGGGGGAGGCTACACCTTC

V gene: TRBV7-8
D gene: TRBD2
clone size: few
J gene: TRBJ2-3
CDR3 protein: CASSLEVAGIVTDTQYF
CDR3 DNA: TGTGCCAGCAGTCTAGAAGTAGCGGGGATCGTCACAGATACGCAGTATTTT

V gene: TRBV27
D gene: -
clone size: once
J gene: TRBJ1-6
CDR3 protein: CASGPDQGWIRHNSPLHF
CDR3 DNA: TGTGCCAGCGGACCCGATCAGGGTTGGATACGTCATAATTCACCCCTCCACTTT

V gene: TRBV5-1
D gene: -
clone size: -
J gene: TRBJ1-2
CDR3 protein: CASSLEGGRGYTF
CDR3 DNA: TGCGCCAGCAGCTTGGAGGGAGGAAGGGGCTACACCTTC

V gene: TRBV5-6
D gene: -
clone size: -
J gene: TRBJ2-2
CDR3 protein: CASSSSVWYTGELFF
CDR3 DNA: TGTGCCAGCAGCTCATCGGTGTGGTACACCGGGGAGCTGTTTTTT

V gene: TRBV5-6
D gene: TRBD2
clone size: -
J gene: TRBJ2-1
CDR3 protein: CASSSLLAGGRYNEQFF
CDR3 DNA: TGTGCCAGCAGCTCCCTTTTGGCGGGGGGCAGATACAATGAGCAGTTCTTC

V gene: TRBV28
D gene: -
clone size: few
J gene: TRBJ1-1
CDR3 protein: CASSTGWTSEAFF
CDR3 DNA: TGTGCCAGCAGCACAGGGTGGACGTCTGAAGCTTTCTTT

V gene: TRBV29-1
D gene: -
clone size: -
J gene: TRBJ2-1
CDR3 protein: CSVVAGVSYNEQFF
CDR3 DNA: TGCAGCGTTGTCGCAGGGGTGTCCTACAATGAGCAGTTCTTC

V gene: TRBV19
D gene: -
clone size: -
J gene: TRBJ1-1
CDR3 protein: CASRSLFPGSEAFF
CDR3 DNA: TGTGCCAGTAGATCCTTGTTTCCTGGGAGCGAAGCTTTCTTT

V gene: TRBV30
D gene: -
clone size: -
J gene: TRBJ2-4
CDR3 protein: CAWSVRGLAKNIQYF
CDR3 DNA: TGTGCCTGGAGTGTACGAGGCCTAGCCAAAAACATTCAGTACTTC

V gene: TRBV30
D gene: TRBD1
clone size: -
J gene: TRBJ2-6
CDR3 protein: CAWRQGATGANVLTF
CDR3 DNA: TGTGCCTGGAGACAGGGGGCGACTGGGGCCAACGTCCTGACTTTC

V gene: TRBV14
D gene: -
clone size: -
J gene: TRBJ2-1
CDR3 protein: CASSQRRGPYNEQFF
CDR3 DNA: TGTGCCAGCAGCCAGAGGCGGGGGCCTTACAATGAGCAGTTCTTC

V gene: TRBV7-6
D gene: TRBD1
clone size: -
J gene: TRBJ1-5
CDR3 protein: CASSPGTADQPQHF
CDR3 DNA: TGTGCCAGCAGCCCAGGGACAGCAGATCAGCCCCAGCATTTT

V gene: TRBV6-5
D gene: -
clone size: -
J gene: TRBJ1-2
CDR3 protein: CASSLSPQGTYGYTF
CDR3 DNA: TGTGCCAGCAGCCTCTCCCCTCAGGGGACCTATGGCTACACCTTC

V gene: TRBV12-3/TRBV12-4
D gene: -
clone size: -
J gene: TRBJ1-5
CDR3 protein: CASSLRGFQPQHF
CDR3 DNA: TGTGCCAGCAGTTTAAGGGGTTTTCAGCCCCAGCATTTT

V gene: TRBV5-1
D gene: TRBD1
clone size: -
J gene: TRBJ1-3
CDR3 protein: CASSPTGTGGGNTIYF
CDR3 DNA: TGCGCCAGCAGCCCCACCGGGACAGGGGGCGGAAACACCATATATTTT

V gene: TRBV29-1
D gene: TRBD1
clone size: -
J gene: TRBJ1-2
CDR3 protein: CSAPGQGDFGYIF
CDR3 DNA: TGCAGCGCACCGGGACAGGGGGATTTTGGCTACATCTTC

V gene: TRBV6-2/TRBV6-3
D gene: -
clone size: -
J gene: TRBJ1-2
CDR3 protein: CASSLQGDGYTF
CDR3 DNA: TGTGCCAGCAGCCTACAAGGGGATGGCTACACCTTC

V gene: TRBV11-3
D gene: TRBD1
clone size: -
J gene: TRBJ2-7
CDR3 protein: CASSPDRMGEQYF
CDR3 DNA: TGTGCCAGCAGCCCGGACAGGATGGGCGAGCAGTACTTC

V gene: TRBV4-1
D gene: -
clone size: -
J gene: TRBJ1-2
CDR3 protein: CASSHLTGSLTNYGYTF
CDR3 DNA: TGCGCCAGCAGCCACTTGACCGGGTCCTTGACTAACTATGGCTACACCTTC

V gene: TRBV5-1
D gene: -
clone size: few
J gene: TRBJ1-6
CDR3 protein: CASSGDNPPNSPLHF
CDR3 DNA: TGCGCCAGCAGCGGGGACAATCCTCCGAATTCACCCCTCCACTTT

V gene: TRBV2
D gene: TRBD1
clone size: -
J gene: TRBJ1-2
CDR3 protein: CASSTTGQGNGYTF
CDR3 DNA: TGTGCCAGCAGTACGACGGGACAGGGGAATGGCTACACCTTC

V gene: TRBV10-3
D gene: -
clone size: -
J gene: TRBJ2-7
CDR3 protein: CAISERGAAYEQYF
CDR3 DNA: TGTGCCATCAGTGAGCGGGGGGCAGCCTACGAGCAGTACTTC

V gene: TRBV5-1
D gene: -
clone size: -
J gene: TRBJ2-1
CDR3 protein: CASSLGQWGSEQFF
CDR3 DNA: TGCGCCAGCAGCTTGGGGCAATGGGGCTCGGAGCAGTTCTTC

V gene: TRBV18
D gene: -
clone size: few
J gene: TRBJ2-2
CDR3 protein: CASSSYRDTTGELFF
CDR3 DNA: TGTGCCAGCTCATCGTACCGGGACACCACCGGGGAGCTGTTTTTT

V gene: TRBV15
D gene: TRBD1
clone size: -
J gene: TRBJ2-1
CDR3 protein: CATSRDRGPEQFF
CDR3 DNA: TGTGCCACCAGCAGGGACAGGGGGCCTGAGCAGTTCTTC

V gene: TRBV11-1
D gene: -
clone size: -
J gene: TRBJ2-5
CDR3 protein: CASSLAWRGGGETQYF
CDR3 DNA: TGTGCCAGCAGCTTAGCGTGGCGGGGAGGTGGTGAGACCCAGTACTTC

V gene: TRBV7-2
D gene: -
clone size: -
J gene: TRBJ2-2
CDR3 protein: CASSLVVSGTVTGELFF
CDR3 DNA: TGTGCCAGCAGCTTAGTGGTGTCGGGTACGGTCACCGGGGAGCTGTTTTTT

V gene: TRBV5-1
D gene: -
clone size: -
J gene: TRBJ1-1
CDR3 protein: CASSLAGGDTEAFF
CDR3 DNA: TGCGCCAGCAGCCTTGCGGGGGGGGACACTGAAGCTTTCTTT

V gene: TRBV30
D gene: -
clone size: -
J gene: TRBJ1-4
CDR3 protein: CAWGDIEHEKLFF
CDR3 DNA: TGTGCCTGGGGGGACATCGAGCATGAAAAACTGTTTTTT

V gene: TRBV3-1/TRBV3-2
D gene: -
clone size: few
J gene: TRBJ2-6
CDR3 protein: CASSPGLSVTGANVLTF
CDR3 DNA: TGTGCCAGCAGCCCCGGTCTATCGGTGACTGGGGCCAACGTCCTGACTTTC

V gene: TRBV4-1
D gene: TRBD1
clone size: -
J gene: TRBJ1-6
CDR3 protein: CASSQDEQGRYSPLHF
CDR3 DNA: TGCGCCAGCAGCCAAGATGAACAGGGGAGGTATTCACCCCTCCACTTT